This TCR beta chain stems from a study of blood T cell repertoires in COVID-19. In the study overall: The origin of the acute and convalescent COVID-19 samples was the United States, Italy and Spain. PBMCs, B-cell-depleted T cells, or T cells provided the cDNA or gDNA that made up the material.

Original processing methods: Counts of nucleated cells, estimated from reference gene primer amplification, were obtained. Profiling relied on immunoSEQ multiplex PCR, and the TCRdb table lists in-frame clones only, not all of them. The V and J calls and clone size were taken over from that table, and D and trimming were inferred from the DNA. The sample yields fewer than 200,000 clones, under 90% seen once. This TCR derives from a man aged 45 to 65 who had recovered from COVID-19. What was sequenced was PBMCs or T cells enriched from blood (not recorded which).

The CDR3 here is CAWTTSGGYNEQFF. The CDR3 region has the DNA TGTGCCTGGACAACTAGCGGGGGATACAATGAGCAGTTCTTC. The chain links TRBV30 to TRBJ2-1, with TRBD2 matching over 11 bases. Losses at the gene ends were 4 bases for V and 4 bases for J; bases not matched to a gene: 3. Per the germline V gene, CDR1 is GTSNPN and CDR2 is SVGIG (reference sequence). This CDR3 has 14 amino acids.